The T cell receptor beta chain under discussion was sequenced for a study of beta chain features in type 1 diabetes. General observations from the study: A moderate, significant TCRB CDR3 shortening appeared in type 1 diabetes across four CD4+ subsets. PCR might preferentially amplify shorter templates, equally in patients and controls.

The authors reverse transcribed all of the isolated RNA, so sequencing captured expressed TCRB transcripts. Assay: immunoSEQ multiplex PCR; the TCRdb copy retains only in-frame clones and omits some. The sample has some 280,000 clones, approximately 14% seen once. A word on this clone: The antigen is unknown. Other DNA sequences of this sample code for an identical CDR3.

The V gene lost 2 bases and the J gene lost 3 bases, with 5 bases spanning the gap. Germline values: CDR1 SGHTA, CDR2 FQGTGA. The CDR3 length is 13 residues. This TCR came from a man aged 30-40 years with type 1 diabetes. This chain connects TRBV7-3 to TRBJ2-1; D gene ambiguous. Sequencing was done on a sample of naive CD4+ T cells from blood. As DNA, the CDR3 is TGTGCCAGCAGCTTACGAGGCTACAATGAGCAGTTCTTC. Translating it yields CASSLRGYNEQFF. Supplemented by reference TRBV7-3 and TRBJ2-1, the full variable domain reads GAGVSQTPSNKVTEKGKYVELRCDPISGHTALYWYRQSLGQGPEFLIYFQGTGAADDSGLPNDRFFAVRPEGSVSTLKIQRTERGDSAVYLCASSLRGYNEQFFGPGTRLTVL.